The 13 T cell receptor beta chains below all came from one sample that was sequenced in a study of T cell responses to AZD1222 COVID-19 vaccine. Libraries were prepared by immunoSEQ multiplex PCR; TCRdb keeps only in-frame clonotypes and omits some of them. Of 150,000 or so clones in the sample, over 90% were seen once. The specimen comprised peripheral blood, sampled on day 0 of AZD1222 vaccination. These receptors were taken from an adult in good health.

This chain links TRBV6-5 with TRBJ1-1; no reliable D call. Trimming stripped 7 bases from V and 1 base from J, with 10 bases between. This CDR3 comprises 13 residues. Per the germline V gene, CDR1 is MNHEY and CDR2 is SVGAGI. In DNA form, the CDR3 reads TGTGCCAGCAAGGCACCCCAGAACACTGAAGCTTTCTTT. Translating gives CASKAPQNTEAFF.

V gene TRBV29-1 combines with J gene TRBJ1-4; 9 bases line up with TRBD1. V shed 4 bases, J shed 3 bases, and the junction held 9 bases outside the gene matches. The CDR3 is made up of 16 amino acids. Per the germline V gene, CDR1 is SQVTM and CDR2 is ANQGSEA. The CDR3, as DNA: TGCAGCGTTGGGACCGATACAGGGGGCTCTAATGAAAAACTGTTTTTT. The encoded protein is CSVGTDTGGSNEKLFF.

The chain has TRBV4-1 and TRBJ1-1, with D unclear. Deletions cut 0 bases from V and 3 bases from J, with 11 bases between. Germline CDR1 reads MGHRA; CDR2 reads YSYEKL. The CDR3 sequence is 15 residues long. CDR3 nucleotides: TGCGCCAGCAGCCAAGAAGACGGCAGGTACACTGAAGCTTTCTTT. It specifies CASSQEDGRYTEAFF.

The genes are TRBV29-1 and TRBJ1-3, with unresolved D. V shed 6 bases and J shed 4 bases, with 19 bases lying between them. Germline CDR1 SQVTM, CDR2 ANQGSEA. This CDR3 is built from 15 residues. The CDR3 DNA is TGCAGCGTGGCCCCAGGCGAGGTGGGGGGAAACACCATATATTTT. This gives the protein CSVAPGEVGGNTIYF.

V is TRBV4-1 and J is TRBJ2-6; unclear D gene. The CDR3 has 16 residues. Germline values: CDR1 MGHRA, CDR2 YSYEKL. With 1 base removed from V and 3 bases from J, the gap between germline ends came to 10 bases. Written as DNA, the CDR3 is TGCGCCAGCAGCCAAGTCGGTGTGTTTGGGGCCAACGTCCTGACTTTC. Amino acids: CASSQVGVFGANVLTF.

This rearrangement joins TRBV5-4 to TRBJ2-1; perhaps TRBD1 as D (5 bases). Trimming took 2 bases from V and 6 from J, leaving 15 bases between them. The germline V gene encodes CDR1 SGHNT and CDR2 YYREEE (reference sequence). The CDR3 sequence is 15 residues long. CDR3 loop: CASSLSGLSFNEQFF. The CDR3 nucleotides read TGTGCCAGCAGCTTATCAGGGCTTAGTTTCAATGAGCAGTTCTTC.

The chain carries TRBV6-5 and TRBJ2-1; 10 bases are shared with TRBD2. Germline V gene data show CDR1 as MNHEY and CDR2 as SVGAGI. There are 16 residues in the CDR3. The V and J ends lost 2 bases and 7 bases, in that order; junction bases with no gene match: 8. This CDR3 is CASSYTGLAFVNEQFF. In DNA form, the CDR3 reads TGTGCCAGCAGTTACACGGGACTAGCGTTCGTTAATGAGCAGTTCTTC.

This clone was seen just once. This chain connects TRBV5-1 to TRBJ2-1; TRBD2 matches at 7 bases. CDR1 is SGHRS and CDR2 is YFSETQ in the germline V gene. The CDR3 is made up of 15 amino acids. With 4 bases clipped from V and 5 bases from J, the junction kept 9 bases outside the gene matches. CDR3 loop: CASSPMSAGDNEQFF. The CDR3 DNA sequence: TGCGCCAGCAGCCCAATGTCGGCGGGGGACAATGAGCAGTTCTTC.

The J gene is TRBJ1-3, the V gene TRBV19; D unclear. The CDR3 totals 13 residues. The germline V and J ends were trimmed by 5 bases and 1 base, with 6 bases remaining between them. Germline loops: CDR1 LNHDA, CDR2 SQIVND (reference sequence). The CDR3: CASSRNSGNTIYF. CDR3 in DNA: TGTGCCAGTAGTCGGAATTCTGGAAACACCATATATTTT.

The chain carries TRBV5-6 and TRBJ2-1; 7 bases are shared with TRBD1. Trimming at V came to 2 bases and at J to 1 base, leaving 6 bases not matched to a gene. There are 16 residues in the CDR3. Germline V gene lookup returns CDR1 SGHDT and CDR2 YYEEEE. CDR3 region: CASSFLGGESYNEQFF. CDR3 nucleotides: TGTGCCAGCAGCTTTTTAGGGGGCGAGTCCTACAATGAGCAGTTCTTC.

The rearrangement links TRBV28 to TRBJ1-5; D is possibly TRBD1 (6 bases). The CDR3 loop spans 14 amino acids. The V gene lost 1 base and the J gene lost 5 bases, with 9 bases spanning the gap. Germline V gene sequence: CDR1 MDHEN, CDR2 SYDVKM. The CDR3 nucleotides read TGTGCCAGCAGTTTATTGGCAGGGGATCAGCCCCAGCATTTT. It is translated as CASSLLAGDQPQHF.

The gene calls are TRBV12-5 and TRBJ2-5, with D maybe TRBD1 (7 bases). CDR1 LGHNT and CDR2 FRNRAP come from the germline V gene. Between the trimmed V and J ends, which lost 6 bases and 5 bases, there was a span of 10 bases. The CDR3 is made up of 12 amino acids. Written as DNA, the CDR3 is TGTGCTAGTGGCTCAGGGGGGGAGACCCAGTACTTC. It codes for CASGSGGETQYF.

The rearrangement joins TRBV9 to TRBJ1-1; 10 bases match TRBD1. The CDR3 sequence is 17 residues long. V lost 3 bases, J lost 5 bases, and 13 bases stayed unmatched. The V gene's germline CDR1 is SGDLS and CDR2 YYNGEE. This CDR3 reads CASSGGQGDSGVTEAFF. CDR3 in DNA: TGTGCCAGCAGCGGAGGACAGGGGGATTCAGGGGTAACTGAAGCTTTCTTT.